A selection of T cell receptor beta chains follows, all from one sample in a study of persistence of HIV-infected CD4 T cells. Their recognized antigens are unknown. Repertoires were generated with immunoSEQ multiplex PCR, while TCRdb's copy carries only in-frame clones and drops some. The top ten clones hold around 3.4% of a sample with tens of thousands of clones, around 90% of them seen once. The sample consisted of CD4+ T cells sorted from PBMCs after approximately 20-hour stimulation, taken from a patient who received antiretroviral therapy. These receptors all come from an adult woman with HIV who was CMV-seropositive. CDR3s include the opening cysteine and the closing phenylalanine or tryptophan. A D gene is named only where the DNA matches it firmly. Not every row has a clone size; where given, it reads once, few, many or a size class.

v_call,d_call,clone_size,j_call,cdr3_nt,cdr3_aa
TRBV19,.,.,TRBJ2-3,TGTGCCAGTAGTATCCAGGGCACAGATACGCAGTATTTT,CASSIQGTDTQYF
TRBV9,.,.,TRBJ1-1,TGTGCCAGCAGCGGCGTAGGGGGTAACACTGAAGCTTTCTTT,CASSGVGGNTEAFF
TRBV19,.,.,TRBJ2-7,TGTGCCAGTACCGCAGGGGTTGGACCCACCGAGCAGTACTTC,CASTAGVGPTEQYF
TRBV7-9,.,.,TRBJ1-2,TGTGCCAGCAGCTTAACCCGGGAACGGGACTATGGCTACACCTTC,CASSLTRERDYGYTF
TRBV7-9,.,few,TRBJ1-1,TGTGCCAGCAGCTTGGACATGAACACTGAAGCTTTCTTT,CASSLDMNTEAFF
TRBV6-5,.,.,TRBJ1-1,TGTGCCAGCAGTTATCGGGGGGGGGCAGTTGAAGCTTTCTTT,CASSYRGGAVEAFF
TRBV7-2,TRBD1,.,TRBJ2-1,TGTGCCAGCAGCCTAGGGACAGGGGGCATCGCTAGTGAGCAGTTCTTC,CASSLGTGGIASEQFF
TRBV18,.,.,TRBJ2-2,TGTGCCAGCTCACCACAACAGGTGGAGCTGTTTTTT,CASSPQQVELFF
TRBV5-5,.,once,TRBJ1-5,TGTGCCAGCAGCTTGAGGATAAGTCTCCTTAGCAATCAGCCCCAGCATTTT,CASSLRISLLSNQPQHF
TRBV7-6,.,.,TRBJ1-2,TGTGCCAGCAGCTTAGACCCCGGCGTAAAGGATATCTATGGCTACACCTTC,CASSLDPGVKDIYGYTF
TRBV28,TRBD1,.,TRBJ1-2,TGTGCCAGCAGTTTAAACAGGGGCGGCTACACCTTC,CASSLNRGGYTF